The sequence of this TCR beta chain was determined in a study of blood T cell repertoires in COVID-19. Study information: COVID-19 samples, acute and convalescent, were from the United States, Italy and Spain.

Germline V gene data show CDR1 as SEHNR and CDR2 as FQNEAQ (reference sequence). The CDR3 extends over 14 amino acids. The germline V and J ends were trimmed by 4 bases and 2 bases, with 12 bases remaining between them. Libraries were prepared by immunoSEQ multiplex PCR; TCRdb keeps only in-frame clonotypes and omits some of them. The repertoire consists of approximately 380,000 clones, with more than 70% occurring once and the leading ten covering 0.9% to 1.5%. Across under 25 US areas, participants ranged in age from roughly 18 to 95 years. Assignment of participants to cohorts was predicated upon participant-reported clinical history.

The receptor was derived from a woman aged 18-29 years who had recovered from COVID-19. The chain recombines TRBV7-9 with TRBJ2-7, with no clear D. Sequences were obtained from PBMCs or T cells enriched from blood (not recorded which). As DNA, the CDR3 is TGTGCCAGCAGCTCGGCCCAGGTAACCTACGAGCAGTACTTC. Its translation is CASSSAQVTYEQYF. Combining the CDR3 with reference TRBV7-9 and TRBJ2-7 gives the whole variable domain DTGVSQNPRHKITKRGQNVTFRCDPISEHNRLYWYRQTLGQGPEFLTYFQNEAQLEKSRLLSDRFSAERPKGSFSTLEIQRTEQGDSAMYLCASSSAQVTYEQYFGPGTRLTVT.